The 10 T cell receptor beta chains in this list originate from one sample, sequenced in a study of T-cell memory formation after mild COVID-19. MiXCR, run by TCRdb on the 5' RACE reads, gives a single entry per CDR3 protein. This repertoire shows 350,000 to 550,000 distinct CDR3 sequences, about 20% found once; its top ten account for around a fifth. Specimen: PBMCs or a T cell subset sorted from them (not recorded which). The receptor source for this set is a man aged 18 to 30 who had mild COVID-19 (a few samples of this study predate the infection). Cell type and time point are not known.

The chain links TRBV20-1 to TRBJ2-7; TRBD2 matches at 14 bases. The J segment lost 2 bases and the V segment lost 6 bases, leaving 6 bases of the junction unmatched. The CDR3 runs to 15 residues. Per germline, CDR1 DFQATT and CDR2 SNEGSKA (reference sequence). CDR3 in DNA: TGCAGTGCGCGGAAGACTAGCGGGGGGGCCTACGAGCAGTACTTC. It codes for CSARKTSGGAYEQYF.

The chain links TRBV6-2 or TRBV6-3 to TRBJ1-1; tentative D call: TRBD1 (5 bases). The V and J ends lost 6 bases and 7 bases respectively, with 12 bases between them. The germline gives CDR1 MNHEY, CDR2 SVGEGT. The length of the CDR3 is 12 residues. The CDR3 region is CASSRITGEAFF. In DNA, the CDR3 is TGTGCCAGCAGCCGGATCACAGGTGAAGCTTTCTTT.

This CDR3 is CASSSGTSFREETQYF. The CDR3 coding sequence is TGCGCCAGCAGCTCCGGGACTAGTTTTAGGGAGGAGACCCAGTACTTC. This chain links TRBV5-1 with TRBJ2-5; 8 nucleotides match TRBD2. Germline CDR1 SGHRS, CDR2 YFSETQ. V was pared by 3 bases and J by 5 bases, with 12 bases of the junction left unmatched. CDR3 length: 16 amino acids.

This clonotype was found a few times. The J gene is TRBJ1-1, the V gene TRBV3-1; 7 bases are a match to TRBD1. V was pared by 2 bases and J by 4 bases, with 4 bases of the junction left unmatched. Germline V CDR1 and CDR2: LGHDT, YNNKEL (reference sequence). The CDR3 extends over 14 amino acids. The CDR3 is CASSQMTGSTEAFF. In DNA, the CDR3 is TGTGCCAGCAGCCAAATGACAGGGAGCACTGAAGCTTTCTTT.

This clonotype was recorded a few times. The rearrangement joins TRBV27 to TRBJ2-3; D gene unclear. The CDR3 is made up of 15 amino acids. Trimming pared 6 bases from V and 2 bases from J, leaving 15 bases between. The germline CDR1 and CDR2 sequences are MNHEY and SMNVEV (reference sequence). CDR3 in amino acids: CASSLLSPTTDTQYF. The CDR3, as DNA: TGTGCCAGCAGCTTACTGTCCCCAACCACAGATACGCAGTATTTT.

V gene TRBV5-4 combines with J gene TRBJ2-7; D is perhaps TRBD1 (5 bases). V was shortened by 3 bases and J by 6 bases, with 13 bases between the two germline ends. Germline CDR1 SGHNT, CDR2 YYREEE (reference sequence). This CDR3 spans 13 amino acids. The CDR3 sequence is CASSSQGQIEQYF. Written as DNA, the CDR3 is TGTGCCAGCAGCTCCCAGGGTCAGATCGAGCAGTACTTC.

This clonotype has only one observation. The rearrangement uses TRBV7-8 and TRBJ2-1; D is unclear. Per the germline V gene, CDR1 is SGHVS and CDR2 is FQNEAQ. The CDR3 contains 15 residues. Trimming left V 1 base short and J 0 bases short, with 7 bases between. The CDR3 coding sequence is TGTGCCAGCAGCTTAGGCTTCCTCTCCTACAATGAGCAGTTCTTC. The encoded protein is CASSLGFLSYNEQFF.

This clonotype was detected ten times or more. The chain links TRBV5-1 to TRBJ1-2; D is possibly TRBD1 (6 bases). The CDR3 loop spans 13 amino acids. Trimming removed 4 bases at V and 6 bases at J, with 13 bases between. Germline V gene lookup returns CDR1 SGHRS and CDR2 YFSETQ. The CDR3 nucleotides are TGCGCCAGCAGCATCCACAGGGAAGATGGCTACACCTTC. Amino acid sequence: CASSIHREDGYTF.

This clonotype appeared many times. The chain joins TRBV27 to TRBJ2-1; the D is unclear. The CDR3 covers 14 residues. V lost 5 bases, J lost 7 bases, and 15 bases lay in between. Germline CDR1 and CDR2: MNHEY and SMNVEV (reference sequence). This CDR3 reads CASSPGRLWNEQFF. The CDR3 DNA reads TGTGCCAGCAGTCCTGGACGGCTTTGGAATGAGCAGTTCTTC.

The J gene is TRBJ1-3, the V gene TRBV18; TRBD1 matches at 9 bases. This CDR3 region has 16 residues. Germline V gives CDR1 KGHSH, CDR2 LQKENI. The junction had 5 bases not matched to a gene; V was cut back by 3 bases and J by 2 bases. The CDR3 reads CASSPGQGGTGNTIYF. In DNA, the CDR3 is TGTGCCAGCTCACCGGGACAGGGAGGAACTGGAAACACCATATATTTT.